This TCR beta chain was recovered during a study of T cells in localized non-small cell lung cancer. Findings and limits, study-wide: There was higher T cell clonality in uninvolved adjacent lung than in tumor, and it was highest there.

CDR1 and CDR2 from the germline V gene are SGHTA and FQGNSA. The CDR3 runs 14 residues. V dropped 1 base and J dropped 4 bases, with 10 bases sitting between them. Turning to this clone: The antigen is unknown.

Repertoires were generated with immunoSEQ multiplex PCR, while TCRdb's copy carries only in-frame clones and drops some. The table includes tens of thousands of clones, roughly 90% detected once. This specimen was peripheral blood, taken before any cancer treatment. V and J are TRBV7-2 and TRBJ1-1; the D gene is possibly TRBD1 (5 bases). The receptor was derived from a man aged 35 to 70 with stage I squamous cell lung carcinoma. CDR3 sequence: CASSLVSRVTEAFF. As DNA, the CDR3 is TGTGCCAGCAGCTTAGTGAGCAGGGTCACTGAAGCTTTCTTT.